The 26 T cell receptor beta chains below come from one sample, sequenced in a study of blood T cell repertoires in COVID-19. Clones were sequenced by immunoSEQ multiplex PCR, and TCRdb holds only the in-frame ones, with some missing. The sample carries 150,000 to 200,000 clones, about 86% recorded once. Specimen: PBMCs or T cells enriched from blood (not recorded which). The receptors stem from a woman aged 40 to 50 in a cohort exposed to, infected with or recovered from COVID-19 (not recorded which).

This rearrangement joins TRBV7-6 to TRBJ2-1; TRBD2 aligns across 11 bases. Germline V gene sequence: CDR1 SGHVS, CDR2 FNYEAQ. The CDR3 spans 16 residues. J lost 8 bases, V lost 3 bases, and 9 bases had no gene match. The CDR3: CASSFIAGGPRDEQFF. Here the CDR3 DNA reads TGTGCCAGCAGCTTTATAGCGGGAGGGCCCCGCGATGAGCAGTTCTTC.

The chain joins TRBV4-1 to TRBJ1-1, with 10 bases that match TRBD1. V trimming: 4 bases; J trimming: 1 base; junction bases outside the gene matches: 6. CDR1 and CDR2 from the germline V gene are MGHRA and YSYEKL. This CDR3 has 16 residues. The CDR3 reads CASSRGTGDPNTEAFF. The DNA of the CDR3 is TGCGCCAGCAGCCGAGGGACAGGGGATCCGAACACTGAAGCTTTCTTT.

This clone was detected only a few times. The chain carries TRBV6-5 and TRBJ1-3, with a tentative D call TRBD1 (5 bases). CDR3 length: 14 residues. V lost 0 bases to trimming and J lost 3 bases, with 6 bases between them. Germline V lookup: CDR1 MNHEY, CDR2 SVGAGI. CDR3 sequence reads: CASSYSQGGNTIYF. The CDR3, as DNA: TGTGCCAGCAGTTACTCGCAGGGTGGAAACACCATATATTTT.

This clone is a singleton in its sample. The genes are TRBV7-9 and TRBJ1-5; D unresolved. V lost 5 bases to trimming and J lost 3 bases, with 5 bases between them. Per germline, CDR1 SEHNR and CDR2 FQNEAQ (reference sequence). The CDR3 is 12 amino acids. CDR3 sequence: CASSRANQPQHF. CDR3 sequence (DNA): TGTGCCAGCAGCCGAGCCAATCAGCCCCAGCATTTT.

The CDR3 nucleotides are TGTGCCAGCAGTTACGGGACAGGGAACAATCAGCCCCAGCATTTT. This gives the protein CASSYGTGNNQPQHF. The chain employs TRBV6-5 and TRBJ1-5, with 9 bases matching TRBD1. The CDR3 sequence is 15 residues long. Unmatched junction bases numbered 2, after V lost 2 bases and J lost 3 bases. The germline V gene encodes CDR1 MNHEY and CDR2 SVGAGI.

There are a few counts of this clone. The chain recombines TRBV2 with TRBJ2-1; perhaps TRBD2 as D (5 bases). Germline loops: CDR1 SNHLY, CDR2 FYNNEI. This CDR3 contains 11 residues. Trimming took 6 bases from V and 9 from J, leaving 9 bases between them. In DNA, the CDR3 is TGTGCCAGCAGCGGCCGGGGTGAGCAGTTCTTC. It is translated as CASSGRGEQFF.

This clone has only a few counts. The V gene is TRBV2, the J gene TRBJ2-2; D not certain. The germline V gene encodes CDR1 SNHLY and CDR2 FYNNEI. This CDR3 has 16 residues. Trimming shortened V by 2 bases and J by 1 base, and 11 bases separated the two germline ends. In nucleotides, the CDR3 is TGTGCCAGCAGTGAATCGCGAGCGATGAACACCGGGGAGCTGTTTTTT. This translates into CASSESRAMNTGELFF.

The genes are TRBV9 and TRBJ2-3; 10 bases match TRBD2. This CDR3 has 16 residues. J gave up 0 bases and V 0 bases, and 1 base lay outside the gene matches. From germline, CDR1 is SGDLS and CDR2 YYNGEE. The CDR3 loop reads CASSVATSGSTDTQYF. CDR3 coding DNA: TGTGCCAGCAGCGTAGCGACTAGCGGGAGCACAGATACGCAGTATTTT. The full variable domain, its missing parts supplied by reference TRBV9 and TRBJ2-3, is DSGVTQTPKHLITATGQRVTLRCSPRSGDLSVYWYQQSLDQGLQFLIQYYNGEERAKGNILERFSAQQFPDLHSELNLSSLELGDSALYFCASSVATSGSTDTQYFGPGTRLTVL.

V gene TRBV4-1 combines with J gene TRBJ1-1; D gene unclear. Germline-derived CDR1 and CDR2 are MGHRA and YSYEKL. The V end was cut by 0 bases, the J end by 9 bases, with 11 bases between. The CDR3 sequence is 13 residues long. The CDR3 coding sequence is TGCGCCAGCAGCCAAGAATGGGCACCTCAAGCTTTCTTT. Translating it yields CASSQEWAPQAFF.

This CDR3 is CSVEGAPGRGYTF. The CDR3 DNA follows: TGCAGCGTTGAAGGTGCGCCAGGGCGAGGCTACACCTTC. The chain is built from TRBV29-1 and TRBJ1-2, with D maybe TRBD1 (5 bases). Trimming removed 1 base from V and 8 bases from J, with 14 bases in between. CDR1 and CDR2 from the germline V gene are SQVTM and ANQGSEA. The CDR3 extends over 13 amino acids.

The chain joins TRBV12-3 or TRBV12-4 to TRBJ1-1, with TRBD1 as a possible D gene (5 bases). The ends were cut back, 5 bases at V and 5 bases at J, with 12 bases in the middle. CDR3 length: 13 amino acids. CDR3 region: CASSVTVGTEAFF. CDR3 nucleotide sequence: TGTGCCAGCAGTGTGACAGTGGGGACTGAAGCTTTCTTT.

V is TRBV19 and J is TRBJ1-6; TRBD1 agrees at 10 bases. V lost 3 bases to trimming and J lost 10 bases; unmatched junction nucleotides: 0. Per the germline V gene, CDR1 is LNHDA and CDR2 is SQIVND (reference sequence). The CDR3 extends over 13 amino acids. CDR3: CASSMTGGSPLHF. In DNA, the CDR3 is TGTGCCAGTAGTATGACAGGGGGCTCACCCCTCCACTTT. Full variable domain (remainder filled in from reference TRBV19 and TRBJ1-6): DGGITQSPKYLFRKEGQNVTLSCEQNLNHDAMYWYRQDPGQGLRLIYYSQIVNDFQKGDIAEGYSVSREKKESFPLTVTSAQKNPTAFYLCASSMTGGSPLHFGNGTRLTVT.

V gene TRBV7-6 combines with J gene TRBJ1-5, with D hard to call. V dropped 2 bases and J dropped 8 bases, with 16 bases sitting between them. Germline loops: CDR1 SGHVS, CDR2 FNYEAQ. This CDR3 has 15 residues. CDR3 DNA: TGTGCCAGCAGCTTATCTCGGGAGGAAGTGGAGCCCCAGCATTTT. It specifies CASSLSREEVEPQHF.

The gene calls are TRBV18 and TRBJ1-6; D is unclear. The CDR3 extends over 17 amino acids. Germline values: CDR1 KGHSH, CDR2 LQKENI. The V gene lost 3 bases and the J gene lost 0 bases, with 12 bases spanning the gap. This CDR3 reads CASSPNRGNSYNSPLHF. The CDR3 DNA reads TGTGCCAGCTCACCGAATCGGGGAAACTCCTATAATTCACCCCTCCACTTT.

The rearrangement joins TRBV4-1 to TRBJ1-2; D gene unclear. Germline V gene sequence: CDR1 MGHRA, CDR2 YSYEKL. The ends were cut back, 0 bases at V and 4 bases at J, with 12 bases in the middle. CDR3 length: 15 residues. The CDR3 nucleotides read TGCGCCAGCAGCCAAGAATACGCAGGCCCCTATGGCTACACCTTC. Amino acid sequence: CASSQEYAGPYGYTF.

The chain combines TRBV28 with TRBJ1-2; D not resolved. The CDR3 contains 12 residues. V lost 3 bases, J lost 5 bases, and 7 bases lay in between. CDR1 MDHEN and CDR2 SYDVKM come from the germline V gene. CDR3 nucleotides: TGTGCCAGCAGTTTCCAGGATTATGGCTACACCTTC. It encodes CASSFQDYGYTF.

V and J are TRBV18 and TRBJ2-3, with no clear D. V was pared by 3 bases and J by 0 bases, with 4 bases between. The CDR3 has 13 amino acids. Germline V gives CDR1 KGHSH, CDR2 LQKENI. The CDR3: CASSPSSTDTQYF. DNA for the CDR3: TGTGCCAGCTCACCTAGTAGCACAGATACGCAGTATTTT.

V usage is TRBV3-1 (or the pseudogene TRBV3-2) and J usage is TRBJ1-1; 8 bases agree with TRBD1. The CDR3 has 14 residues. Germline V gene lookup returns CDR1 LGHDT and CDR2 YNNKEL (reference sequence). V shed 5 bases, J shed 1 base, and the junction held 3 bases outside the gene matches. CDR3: CASSRTGSNTEAFF. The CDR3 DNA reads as TGTGCCAGCAGCAGGACAGGGTCGAACACTGAAGCTTTCTTT.

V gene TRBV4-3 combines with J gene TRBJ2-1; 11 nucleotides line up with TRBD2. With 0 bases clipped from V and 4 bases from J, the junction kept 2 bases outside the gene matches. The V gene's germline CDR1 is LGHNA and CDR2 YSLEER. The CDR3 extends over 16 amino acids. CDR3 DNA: TGCGCCAGCAGCCAAGATACTAGCGGGAGTTACAATGAGCAGTTCTTC. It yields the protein CASSQDTSGSYNEQFF.

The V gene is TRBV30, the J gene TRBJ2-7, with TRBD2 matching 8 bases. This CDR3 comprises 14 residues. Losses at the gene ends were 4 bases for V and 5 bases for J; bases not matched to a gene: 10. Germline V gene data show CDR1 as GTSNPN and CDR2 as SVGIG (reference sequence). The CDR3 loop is CAWTPGGAFHEQYF. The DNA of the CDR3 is TGTGCCTGGACCCCGGGGGGGGCCTTTCACGAGCAGTACTTC.

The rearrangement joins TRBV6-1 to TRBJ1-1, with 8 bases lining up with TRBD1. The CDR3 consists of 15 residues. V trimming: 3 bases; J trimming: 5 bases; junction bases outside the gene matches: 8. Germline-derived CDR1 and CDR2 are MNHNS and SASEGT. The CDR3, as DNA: TGTGCCAGCAGTGAGGATCCAGGGGGCGCAACTGAAGCTTTCTTT. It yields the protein CASSEDPGGATEAFF.

The CDR3 region has the DNA TGTGCCAGCAGAAATTGGGGACTAGCGGACAATGAGCAGTTCTTC. This encodes CASRNWGLADNEQFF. The chain combines TRBV11-2 with TRBJ2-1; 11 positions match TRBD2. The CDR3 runs 15 residues. After removal of 6 bases from V and 5 bases from J, the junction contained 6 bases not matched to a gene. Germline CDR1 reads SGHAT; CDR2 reads FQNNGV.

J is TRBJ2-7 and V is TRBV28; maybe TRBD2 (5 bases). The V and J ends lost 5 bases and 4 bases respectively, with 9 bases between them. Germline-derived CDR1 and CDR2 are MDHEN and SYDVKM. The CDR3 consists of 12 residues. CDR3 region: CASSASGYEQYF. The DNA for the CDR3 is TGTGCCAGCAGTGCAAGCGGTTACGAGCAGTACTTC.

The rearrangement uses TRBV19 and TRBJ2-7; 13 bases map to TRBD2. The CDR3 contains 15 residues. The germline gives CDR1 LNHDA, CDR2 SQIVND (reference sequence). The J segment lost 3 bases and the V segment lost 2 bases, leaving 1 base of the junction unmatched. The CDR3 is CASSIRTSGSYEQYF. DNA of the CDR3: TGTGCCAGTAGTATACGGACTAGCGGGAGCTACGAGCAGTACTTC.

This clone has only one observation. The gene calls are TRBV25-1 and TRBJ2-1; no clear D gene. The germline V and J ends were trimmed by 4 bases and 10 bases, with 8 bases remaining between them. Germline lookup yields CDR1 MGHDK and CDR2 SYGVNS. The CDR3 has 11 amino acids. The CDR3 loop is CASSGTSEQFF. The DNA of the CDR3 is TGTGCCAGCAGTGGTACATCCGAGCAGTTCTTC.

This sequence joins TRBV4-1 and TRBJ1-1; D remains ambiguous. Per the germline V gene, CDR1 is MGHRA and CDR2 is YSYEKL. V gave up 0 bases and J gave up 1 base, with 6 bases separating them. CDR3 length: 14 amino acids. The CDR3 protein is CASSQDRRNTEAFF. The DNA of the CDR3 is TGCGCCAGCAGCCAAGATCGGAGGAACACTGAAGCTTTCTTT.